Listed below are T cell receptor beta chains from one sample, sequenced in a study of T-cell memory formation after mild COVID-19. One entry per CDR3 protein results from TCRdb running MiXCR on the 5' RACE reads. The sample lists 390,000 or so distinct CDR3 sequences, approximately 15% occurring once. Sequences were obtained from PBMCs or a T cell subset sorted from them (not recorded which). These receptor sequences come from a young man who had mild COVID-19 (a few samples of this study predate the infection). Cell type and time point are not known. Each CDR3 is given with its conserved first and last residue. The D gene is left open where the match is weak. Size is stated for part of the rows, as once, few or many counts, or as a class when the clone is expanded.

clone_size	d_call	v_call	j_call	cdr3_aa	cdr3_nt
.	.	TRBV7-9	TRBJ2-3	CASSFTRDTQYF	TGTGCCAGCAGCTTCACCAGAGATACGCAGTATTTT
few	.	TRBV20-1	TRBJ2-3	CSARGQATEVYSTDTQYF	TGCAGTGCTAGAGGACAGGCAACGGAGGTTTATAGCACAGATACGCAGTATTTT
few	.	TRBV7-3	TRBJ2-2	CASSQGRGDTGELFF	TGTGCCAGCAGTCAGGGCAGGGGGGACACCGGGGAGCTGTTTTTT
few	.	TRBV7-3	TRBJ1-6	CASSLIGGDSLSPLHF	TGTGCCAGCAGCTTAATTGGAGGAGATTCACTTTCACCCCTCCACTTT
.	TRBD1	TRBV20-1	TRBJ2-2	CSARERGRYTGELFF	TGCAGTGCTAGAGAGAGGGGGCGATACACCGGGGAGCTGTTTTTT
.	.	TRBV5-6	TRBJ2-1	CASSRVGEQFF	TGTGCCAGCAGCAGAGTGGGGGAGCAGTTCTTC
few	.	TRBV7-7	TRBJ2-5	CASSLTGRGQETQYF	TGTGCCAGCAGCTTAACCGGAAGAGGACAAGAGACCCAGTACTTC
.	TRBD1	TRBV6-2/TRBV6-3	TRBJ2-5	CASSYDRGYQETQYF	TGTGCCAGCAGTTACGACAGGGGGTACCAAGAGACCCAGTACTTC
.	TRBD2	TRBV7-3	TRBJ2-3	CASSPSGGIADTQYF	TGTGCCAGCAGCCCTAGCGGGGGGATAGCAGATACGCAGTATTTT
few	.	TRBV7-2	TRBJ1-2	CASSLGTPDGYTF	TGTGCCAGCAGCTTAGGGACTCCCGATGGCTACACCTTC
.	.	TRBV5-1	TRBJ2-2	CASSSLRINTGELFF	TGCGCCAGCAGCTCACTACGGATTAACACCGGGGAGCTGTTTTTT
few	.	TRBV20-1	TRBJ2-5	CSARKGGSQETQYF	TGCAGTGCTAGAAAAGGCGGCAGCCAAGAGACCCAGTACTTC
.	TRBD1	TRBV7-8	TRBJ1-4	CASSTQGDATNEKLFF	TGTGCCAGCAGCACCCAGGGGGATGCAACTAATGAAAAACTGTTTTTT
.	TRBD2	TRBV20-1	TRBJ2-5	CSARKRTSGGETQYF	TGCAGTGCTAGAAAGAGGACTAGCGGGGGAGAGACCCAGTACTTC
.	.	TRBV30	TRBJ2-1	CAWSVYNEQFF	TGTGCCTGGAGCGTTTACAATGAGCAGTTCTTC